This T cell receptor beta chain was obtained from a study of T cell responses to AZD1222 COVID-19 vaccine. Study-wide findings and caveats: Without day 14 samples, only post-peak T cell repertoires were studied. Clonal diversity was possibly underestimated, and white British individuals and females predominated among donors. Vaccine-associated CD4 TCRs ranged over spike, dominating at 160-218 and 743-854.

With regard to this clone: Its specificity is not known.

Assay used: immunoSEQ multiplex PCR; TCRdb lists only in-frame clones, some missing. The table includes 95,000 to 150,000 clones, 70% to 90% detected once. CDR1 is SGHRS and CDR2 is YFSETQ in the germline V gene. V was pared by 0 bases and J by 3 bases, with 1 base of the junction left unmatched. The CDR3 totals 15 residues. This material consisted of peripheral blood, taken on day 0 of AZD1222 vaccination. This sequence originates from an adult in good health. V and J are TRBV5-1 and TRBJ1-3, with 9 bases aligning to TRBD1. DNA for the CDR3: TGCGCCAGCAGCTTGGGACAGGGGGATGGAAACACCATATATTTT. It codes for CASSLGQGDGNTIYF.